This entry is about one T cell receptor beta chain. No antigen is known for it. The record originates from a study of identical twins. Study outcomes and limitations: Weaker excess twin sharing was observed in beta out-of-frame sequences. Invariant MAIT and iNKT cells could partly confound zero-insertion analyses.

TCRdb ran MiXCR on the 5' RACE reads and lists one entry per CDR3 protein. This sample has approximately 690,000 distinct CDR3 sequences, with approximately 6% found just once. V lost 4 bases, J lost 0 bases, and 6 bases stayed unmatched. The V gene's germline CDR1 is LNHNV and CDR2 YYDKDF (reference sequence). The CDR3 is 16 amino acids. V and J are TRBV15 and TRBJ2-3; 8 bases align to TRBD1. Input material: naive T cells sorted from blood. The sequence derives from a man aged 18 to 30 in good health. CDR3 sequence: CATSKDRGPSTDTQYF. CDR3 in DNA: TGTGCCACCAGCAAAGACAGGGGACCGAGCACAGATACGCAGTATTTT.